Shown below are 15 T cell receptor beta chains from a single sample sequenced in a study of OX40 agonist ivuxolimab in advanced cancers. Method: immunoSEQ multiplex PCR; TCRdb's copy keeps in-frame clones and lacks some. In the table there are more than 65,000 clones, over 65% of which are singletons. The material sequenced was CD4+ or CD8+ T cells sorted from blood, taken in a trial of the OX40 agonist ivuxolimab. All receptors derive from an adult with an advanced solid tumor such as melanoma, head and neck, liver or kidney cancer.

The CDR3 spells CAISNPGPSGAGEQYF. The CDR3 bases are TGTGCCATCAGTAACCCGGGGCCTAGCGGGGCTGGCGAGCAGTACTTC. The chain combines TRBV10-3 with TRBJ2-7, with TRBD2 identical over 9 bases. Germline CDR1 ENHRY, CDR2 SYGVKD. Trimming cost V 5 bases and J 6 bases; bases outside gene matches: 14. There are 16 residues in the CDR3.

The rearrangement joins TRBV5-1 to TRBJ1-1; D ambiguous. The CDR3 loop spans 12 amino acids. CDR1 and CDR2 (germline): SGHRS, YFSETQ. The V end lost 0 bases, the J end lost 3 bases, and 3 bases lay between the germline ends. The CDR3 bases are TGCGCCAGCAGCTTGGGGGACACTGAAGCTTTCTTT. Protein: CASSLGDTEAFF.

In its sample, this clone was seen once. The chain is built from TRBV5-8 and TRBJ1-4, with 9 bases aligning to TRBD1. Germline CDR1 is SGHTS and CDR2 is YDEGEE. The V and J ends lost 0 bases and 7 bases, in that order; junction bases with no gene match: 1. There are 14 residues in the CDR3. The CDR3 reads CASSLGTGVEKLFF. The CDR3 DNA reads TGTGCCAGCAGCTTGGGGACAGGGGTTGAAAAACTGTTTTTT.

The V call is TRBV7-9, the J call TRBJ2-7, with D perhaps being TRBD1 or TRBD2 (5 bases each). The length of the CDR3 is 15 residues. CDR1 is SEHNR and CDR2 is FQNEAQ in the germline V gene (reference sequence). The V end lost 5 bases, the J end lost 3 bases, and 17 bases lay between the germline ends. CDR3 region: CASSTPGAGIYEQYF. The CDR3, as DNA: TGTGCCAGCAGCACCCCCGGGGCAGGCATCTACGAGCAGTACTTC. Looking up the rest from reference TRBV7-9 and TRBJ2-7 gives the full variable domain: DTGVSQNPRHKITKRGQNVTFRCDPISEHNRLYWYRQTLGQGPEFLTYFQNEAQLEKSRLLSDRFSAERPKGSFSTLEIQRTEQGDSAMYLCASSTPGAGIYEQYFGPGTRLTVT.

The rearrangement joins TRBV7-2 to TRBJ2-7, with TRBD2 matching 16 bases. J lost 6 bases, V lost 2 bases, and 10 bases had no gene match. This CDR3 is 18 amino acids long. The V gene's germline CDR1 is SGHTA and CDR2 FQGNSA. CDR3 nucleotide sequence: TGTGCCAGCAGCTTAAATTTGGGACTAGCGGGGGGGCGGAGCGAGCAGTACTTC. Translating it yields CASSLNLGLAGGRSEQYF.

This clone was counted once. The V call is TRBV5-4, the J call TRBJ1-1; 9 nucleotides line up with TRBD1. CDR3 size: 15 residues. V lost 4 bases to trimming and J lost 3 bases; unmatched junction nucleotides: 7. The germline gives CDR1 SGHNT, CDR2 YYREEE (reference sequence). For the CDR3, the DNA is TGTGCCAGCAGCACGGGACAGGGACTATACACTGAAGCTTTCTTT. Residues: CASSTGQGLYTEAFF.

The J gene is TRBJ1-1, the V gene TRBV7-9, with D maybe TRBD1 (5 bases). The CDR3 is 14 amino acids. Germline V lookup: CDR1 SEHNR, CDR2 FQNEAQ (reference sequence). Trimming stripped 3 bases from V and 5 bases from J, with 13 bases between. The CDR3 here is CASSLGQGYTEAFF. The CDR3 region has the DNA TGTGCCAGCAGCTTGGGGCAGGGATATACTGAAGCTTTCTTT.

The chain combines TRBV7-9 with TRBJ2-5; D is possibly TRBD2 (6 bases). Germline loops: CDR1 SEHNR, CDR2 FQNEAQ (reference sequence). The CDR3 is 14 residues long. With 4 bases removed from V and 6 bases from J, the gap between germline ends came to 15 bases. The CDR3 loop is CASSSTGAAKTQYF. The DNA of the CDR3 is TGTGCCAGCAGCTCTACGGGAGCGGCGAAGACCCAGTACTTC.

A single count supports this clone. The rearrangement links TRBV5-1 to TRBJ2-7; 7 nucleotides match TRBD2. J lost 0 bases, V lost 10 bases, and 10 bases had no gene match. Germline V gene sequence: CDR1 SGHRS, CDR2 YFSETQ. The CDR3 loop spans 14 amino acids. The CDR3 protein is CAGEGRVGSYEQYF. In DNA form, the CDR3 reads TGCGCCGGGGAGGGCAGGGTTGGCTCCTACGAGCAGTACTTC.

V and J are TRBV4-3 and TRBJ2-3; 8 nucleotides align to TRBD1. The CDR3 loop spans 15 amino acids. After removal of 1 base from V and 2 bases from J, the junction contained 2 bases not matched to a gene. Germline loops: CDR1 LGHNA, CDR2 YSLEER. The CDR3, as DNA: TGCGCCAGCAGCCAAGGACAGGGGCTCACAGATACGCAGTATTTT. Residues: CASSQGQGLTDTQYF.

V gene TRBV19 combines with J gene TRBJ1-3, with D tentatively TRBD1 (6 bases). V was pared by 9 bases and J by 0 bases, with 12 bases between. The CDR3 totals 14 residues. The germline V gene has CDR1 LNHDA and CDR2 SQIVND (reference sequence). This CDR3 reads CASRGLFSGNTIYF. In DNA, the CDR3 is TGTGCCAGCCGGGGGCTCTTCTCTGGAAACACCATATATTTT.

The rearrangement uses TRBV10-3 and TRBJ1-1, with D hard to call. CDR1 and CDR2 (germline): ENHRY, SYGVKD. The V end was cut by 0 bases, the J end by 1 base, with 6 bases between. This CDR3 comprises 14 residues. The CDR3 loop is CAISESWGNTEAFF. The CDR3 DNA follows: TGTGCCATCAGTGAGTCGTGGGGGAACACTGAAGCTTTCTTT.

The chain is built from TRBV4-2 and TRBJ1-5; D remains ambiguous. Germline V gene sequence: CDR1 LGHNA, CDR2 YNFKEQ. The germline V and J ends were trimmed by 0 bases and 5 bases, with 5 bases remaining between them. There are 13 residues in the CDR3. The CDR3 loop reads CASSQEWDQPQHF. Here the CDR3 DNA reads TGTGCCAGCAGCCAAGAGTGGGATCAGCCCCAGCATTTT.

This clone was recorded only once. The rearrangement joins TRBV14 to TRBJ1-2; D not resolved. This CDR3 comprises 16 residues. Germline CDR1 and CDR2: SGHDN and FVKESK. V dropped 1 base and J dropped 1 base, with 13 bases sitting between them. The CDR3 bases are TGTGCCAGCAGCCAAGGTGGTCCAGGCCTTAACTATGGCTACACCTTC. Its protein is CASSQGGPGLNYGYTF.

V gene TRBV11-2 combines with J gene TRBJ2-3; 7 bases are shared with TRBD2. V shed 3 bases and J 2 bases; nucleotides not matched to a gene: 5. Germline assignment: CDR1 SGHAT and CDR2 FQNNGV. This CDR3 is built from 15 residues. The chain's CDR3 is CASSFSGTNTDTQYF. The CDR3 region has the DNA TGTGCCAGCAGCTTTTCTGGGACTAACACAGATACGCAGTATTTT.